This is a list of T cell receptor beta chains from one sample in a study of blood T cell repertoires in COVID-19. Generated by immunoSEQ multiplex PCR, the TCRdb table keeps only in-frame clones and is missing some. The sample holds 250,000 to 350,000 clones, 75% to 90% seen once. Source material: peripheral blood. The origin of the receptors is a man aged 18 to 29 with active or convalescent COVID-19. The CDR3 runs from the conserved cysteine through the conserved F or W. A D gene is named only where the DNA matches it firmly.

v_gene,j_gene,d_gene,CDR3aa
TRBV5-1,TRBJ1-1,TRBD1,CASSRDSNTEAFF
TRBV5-8,TRBJ2-7,TRBD1,CASSSGQHYEQYF
TRBV19,TRBJ2-7,.,CASSSRERAYEQYF
TRBV28,TRBJ1-5,TRBD1,CASRLTGESQPQHF
TRBV18,TRBJ1-1,.,CASSTKGDTEAFF
TRBV3-1/TRBV3-2,TRBJ2-3,TRBD2,CASSQEGVAGGPTDTQYF
TRBV27,TRBJ1-2,TRBD1,CASSRRDRGAPFF
TRBV29-1,TRBJ2-1,TRBD2,CSVDRLAGNNEQFF
TRBV28,TRBJ1-1,.,CASSMAGWTNTEAFF
TRBV19,TRBJ2-3,.,CASSISRGTDTQYF
TRBV4-1,TRBJ1-5,.,CASSQVGRGPNQPQHF
TRBV18,TRBJ1-1,.,CASSPTEDRSEAFF
TRBV20-1,TRBJ1-5,.,CSATEGEHNQPQHF
TRBV28,TRBJ1-5,TRBD1,CASSLFTGGGNQPQHF
TRBV2,TRBJ2-7,.,CASSHTADSYEQYF
TRBV4-1,TRBJ2-3,.,CASSQQGPLLHF
TRBV18,TRBJ1-1,.,CASRLLSQGGSNTEAFF
TRBV5-1,TRBJ2-1,.,CASSLSQGLKNEQFF
TRBV12-5,TRBJ2-2,.,CASGLDQYTGELFF
TRBV5-1,TRBJ2-3,TRBD2,CASSLGLAGAEGFGTDTQYF
TRBV5-1,TRBJ1-3,.,CASSLGQSSGNTIYF
TRBV9,TRBJ2-1,.,CASSQLTRVDEQFF
TRBV5-1,TRBJ1-2,.,CASSWGGAGGSYGYTF
TRBV7-9,TRBJ1-1,TRBD1,CASRTGSGTEAFF
TRBV7-9,TRBJ2-6,TRBD1,CASSNIDRETSGANVLTF
TRBV2,TRBJ1-5,.,CASSVPSSNQPQHF
TRBV2,TRBJ1-1,TRBD1,CSTLGQGLPEAFF
TRBV10-2,TRBJ2-3,TRBD1,CASWDSPDTQYF
TRBV7-9,TRBJ2-7,.,CASSFLSGEQYF
TRBV5-3,TRBJ1-5,.,CARGIGGHVSNQPQHF
TRBV5-8,TRBJ1-6,TRBD1,CASSRQTGVLNSPLHF
TRBV20-1,TRBJ2-7,.,CSASIAYEQYF
TRBV28,TRBJ2-7,TRBD2,CASSPGAGGLYEQYF
TRBV14,TRBJ2-2,TRBD2,CATSPASGRTGELFF
TRBV9,TRBJ2-6,.,CASSAHGGDSGANVLTF
TRBV29-1,TRBJ2-7,.,CSPESRRRGAYEQYF
TRBV9,TRBJ1-2,TRBD1,CASSAGTGGTYYGYTF
TRBV4-3,TRBJ1-5,TRBD1,CASSAGTGPNQPQHF
TRBV4-3,TRBJ2-1,TRBD2,CASSQDNIAGAVNEQFF
TRBV11-2,TRBJ2-7,.,CASSLSPTSAYEQYF
TRBV13,TRBJ2-1,TRBD2,CASSYGLAGAFSYNEQFF